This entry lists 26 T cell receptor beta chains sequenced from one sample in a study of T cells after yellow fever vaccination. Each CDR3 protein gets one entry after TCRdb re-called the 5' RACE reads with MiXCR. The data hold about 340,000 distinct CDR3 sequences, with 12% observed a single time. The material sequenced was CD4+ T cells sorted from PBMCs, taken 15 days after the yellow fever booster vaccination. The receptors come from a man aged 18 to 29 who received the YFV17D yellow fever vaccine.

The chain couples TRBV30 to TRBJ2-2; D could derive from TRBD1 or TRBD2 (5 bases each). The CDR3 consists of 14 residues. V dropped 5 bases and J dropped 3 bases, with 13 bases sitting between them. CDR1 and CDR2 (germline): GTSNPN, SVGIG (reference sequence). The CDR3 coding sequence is TGTGCCTGGGGGGTTGGGGGATACACCGGGGAGCTGTTTTTT. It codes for CAWGVGGYTGELFF.

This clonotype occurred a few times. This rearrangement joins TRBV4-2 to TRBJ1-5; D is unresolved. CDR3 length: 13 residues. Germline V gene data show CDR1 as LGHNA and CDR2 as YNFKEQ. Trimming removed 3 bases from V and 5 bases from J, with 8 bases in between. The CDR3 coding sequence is TGTGCCAGCAGCCAGGATAACTATCAGCCCCAGCATTTT. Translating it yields CASSQDNYQPQHF.

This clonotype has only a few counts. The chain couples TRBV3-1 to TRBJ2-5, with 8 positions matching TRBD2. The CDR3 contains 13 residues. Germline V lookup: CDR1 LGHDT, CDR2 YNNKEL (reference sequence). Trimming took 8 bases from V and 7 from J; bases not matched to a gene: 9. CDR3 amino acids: CASGGLAGRTQYF. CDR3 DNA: TGTGCCAGCGGCGGACTAGCTGGAAGGACCCAGTACTTC.

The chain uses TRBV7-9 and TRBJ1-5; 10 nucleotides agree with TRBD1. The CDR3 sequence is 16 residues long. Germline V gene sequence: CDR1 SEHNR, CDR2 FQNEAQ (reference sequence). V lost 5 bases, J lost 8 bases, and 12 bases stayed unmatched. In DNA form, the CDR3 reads TGTGCCAGCAGCCAATCCCGGACAGGGGGGAATGAGCCCCAGCATTTT. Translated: CASSQSRTGGNEPQHF.

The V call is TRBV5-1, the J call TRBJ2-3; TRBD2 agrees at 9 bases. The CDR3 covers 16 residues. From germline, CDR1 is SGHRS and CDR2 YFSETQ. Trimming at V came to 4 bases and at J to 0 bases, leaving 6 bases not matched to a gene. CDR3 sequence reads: CASSPLTSGSTDTQYF. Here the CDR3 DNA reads TGCGCCAGCAGCCCCTTGACTAGCGGAAGCACAGATACGCAGTATTTT. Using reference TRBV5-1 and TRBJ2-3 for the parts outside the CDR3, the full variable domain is KAGVTQTPRYLIKTRGQQVTLSCSPISGHRSVSWYQQTPGQGLQFLFEYFSETQRNKGNFPGRFSGRQFSNSRSEMNVSTLELGDSALYLCASSPLTSGSTDTQYFGPGTRLTVL.

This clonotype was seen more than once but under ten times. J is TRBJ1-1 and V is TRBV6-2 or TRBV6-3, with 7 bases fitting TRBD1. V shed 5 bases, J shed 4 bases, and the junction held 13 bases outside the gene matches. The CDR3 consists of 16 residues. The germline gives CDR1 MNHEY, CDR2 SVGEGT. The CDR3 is CASSMRQGRVITEAFF. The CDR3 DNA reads TGTGCCAGCAGTATGCGACAGGGTCGTGTAATCACTGAAGCTTTCTTT.

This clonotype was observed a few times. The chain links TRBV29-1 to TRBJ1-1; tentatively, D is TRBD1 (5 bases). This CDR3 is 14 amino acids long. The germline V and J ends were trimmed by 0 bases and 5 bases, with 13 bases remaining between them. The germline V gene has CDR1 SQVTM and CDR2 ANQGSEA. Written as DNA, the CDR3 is TGCAGCGTTGAAGATCGGGCAGGGAGAACTGAAGCTTTCTTT. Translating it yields CSVEDRAGRTEAFF.

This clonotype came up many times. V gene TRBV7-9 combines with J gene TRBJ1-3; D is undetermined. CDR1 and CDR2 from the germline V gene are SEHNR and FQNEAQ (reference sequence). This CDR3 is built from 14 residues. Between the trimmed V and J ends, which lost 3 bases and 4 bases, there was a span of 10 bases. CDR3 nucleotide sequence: TGTGCCAGCAGCTTCACGGGCCAGGGAAACACCATATATTTT. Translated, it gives CASSFTGQGNTIYF.

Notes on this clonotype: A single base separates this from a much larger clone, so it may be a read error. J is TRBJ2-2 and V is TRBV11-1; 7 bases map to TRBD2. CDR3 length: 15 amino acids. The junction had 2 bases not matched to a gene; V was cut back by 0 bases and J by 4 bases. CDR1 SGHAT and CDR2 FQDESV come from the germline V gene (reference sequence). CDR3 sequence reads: CASSLAGGTTGELFF. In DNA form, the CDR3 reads TGTGCCAGCAGCTTAGCGGGGGGGACCACCGGGGAGCTGTTTTTT.

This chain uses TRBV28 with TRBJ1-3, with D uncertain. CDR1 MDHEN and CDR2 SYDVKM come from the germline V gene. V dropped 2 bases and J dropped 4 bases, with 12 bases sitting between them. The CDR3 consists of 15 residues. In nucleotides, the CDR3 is TGTGCCAGCAGTTTAAGCTCCAGCCAAGGAAACACCATATATTTT. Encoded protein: CASSLSSSQGNTIYF.

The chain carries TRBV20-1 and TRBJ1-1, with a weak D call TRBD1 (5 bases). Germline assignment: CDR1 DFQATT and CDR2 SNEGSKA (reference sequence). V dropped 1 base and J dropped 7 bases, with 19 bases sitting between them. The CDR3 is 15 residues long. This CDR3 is CSARGNRHSEDEAFF. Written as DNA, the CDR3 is TGCAGTGCTAGAGGAAACAGGCATTCCGAGGATGAAGCTTTCTTT.

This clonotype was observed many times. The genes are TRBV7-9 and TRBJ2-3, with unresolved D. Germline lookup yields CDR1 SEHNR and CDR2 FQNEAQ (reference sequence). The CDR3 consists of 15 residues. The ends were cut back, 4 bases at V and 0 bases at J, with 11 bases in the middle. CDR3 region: CASSYQTTSTDTQYF. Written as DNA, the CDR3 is TGTGCCAGCAGCTACCAGACCACTAGCACAGATACGCAGTATTTT.

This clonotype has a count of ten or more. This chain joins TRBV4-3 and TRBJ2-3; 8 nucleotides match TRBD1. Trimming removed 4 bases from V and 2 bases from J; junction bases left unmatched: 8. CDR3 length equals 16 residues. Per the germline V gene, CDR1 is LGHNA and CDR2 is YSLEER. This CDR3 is CASSRRGQAATDTQYF. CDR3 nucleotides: TGCGCCAGCAGCCGGCGGGGACAGGCCGCCACAGATACGCAGTATTTT.

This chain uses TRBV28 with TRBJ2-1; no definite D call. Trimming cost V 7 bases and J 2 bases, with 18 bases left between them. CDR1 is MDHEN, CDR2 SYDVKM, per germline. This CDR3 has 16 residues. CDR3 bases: TGTGCCAGCATTTCCTTCCGCAGGCCACCCTACAATGAGCAGTTCTTC. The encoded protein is CASISFRRPPYNEQFF.

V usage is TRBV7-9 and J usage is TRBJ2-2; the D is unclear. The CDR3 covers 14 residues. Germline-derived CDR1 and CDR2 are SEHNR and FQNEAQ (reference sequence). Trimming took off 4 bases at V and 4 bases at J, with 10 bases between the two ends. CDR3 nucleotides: TGTGCCAGCAGCTCGTACCAGGTCACCGGGGAGCTGTTTTTT. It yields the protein CASSSYQVTGELFF.

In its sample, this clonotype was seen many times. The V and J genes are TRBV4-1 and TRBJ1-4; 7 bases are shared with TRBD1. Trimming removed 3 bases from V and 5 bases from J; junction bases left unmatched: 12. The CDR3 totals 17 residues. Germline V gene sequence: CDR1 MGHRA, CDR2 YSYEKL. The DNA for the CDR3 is TGCGCCAGCAGCCAGAGGGGGCTGACAGGGAAGAATGAAAAACTGTTTTTT. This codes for CASSQRGLTGKNEKLFF.

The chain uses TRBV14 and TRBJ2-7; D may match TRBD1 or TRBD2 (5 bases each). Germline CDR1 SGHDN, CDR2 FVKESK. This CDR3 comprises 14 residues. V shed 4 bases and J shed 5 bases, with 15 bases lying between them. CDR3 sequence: CASSPLGRENEQYV. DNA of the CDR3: TGTGCCAGCAGCCCATTAGGCAGGGAGAACGAGCAGTACGTC.

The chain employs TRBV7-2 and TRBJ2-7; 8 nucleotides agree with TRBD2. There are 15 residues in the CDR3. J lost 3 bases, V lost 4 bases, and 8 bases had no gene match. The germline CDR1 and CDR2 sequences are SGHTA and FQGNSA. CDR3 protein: CASSSVTSGLYEQYF. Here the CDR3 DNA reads TGTGCCAGCAGCTCCGTCACTAGCGGCCTCTACGAGCAGTACTTC.

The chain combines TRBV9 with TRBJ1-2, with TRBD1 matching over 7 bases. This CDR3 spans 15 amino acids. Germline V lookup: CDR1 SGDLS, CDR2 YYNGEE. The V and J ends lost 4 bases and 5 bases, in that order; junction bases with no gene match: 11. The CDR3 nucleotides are TGTGCCAGCAGCATGGGTCCGGGACAGACGTATGGCTACACCTTC. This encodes CASSMGPGQTYGYTF.

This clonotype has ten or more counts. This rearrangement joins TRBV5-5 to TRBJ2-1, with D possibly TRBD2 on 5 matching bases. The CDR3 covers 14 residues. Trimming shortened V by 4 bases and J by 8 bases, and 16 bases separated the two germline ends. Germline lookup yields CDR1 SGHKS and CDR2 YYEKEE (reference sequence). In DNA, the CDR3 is TGTGCCAGCAGCGGCCCCCGGGGTCTGCATGAGCAGTTCTTC. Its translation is CASSGPRGLHEQFF.

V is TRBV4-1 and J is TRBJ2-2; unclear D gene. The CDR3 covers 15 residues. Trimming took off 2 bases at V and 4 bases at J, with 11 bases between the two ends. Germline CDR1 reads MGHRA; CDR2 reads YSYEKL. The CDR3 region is CASSQLEVGTGELFF. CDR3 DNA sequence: TGCGCCAGCAGCCAATTAGAGGTGGGCACCGGGGAGCTGTTTTTT.

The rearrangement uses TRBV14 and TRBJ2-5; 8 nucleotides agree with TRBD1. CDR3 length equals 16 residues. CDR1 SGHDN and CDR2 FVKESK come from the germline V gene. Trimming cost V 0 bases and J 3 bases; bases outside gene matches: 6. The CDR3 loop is CASSQERGQGEETQYF. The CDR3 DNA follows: TGTGCCAGCAGCCAAGAAAGAGGACAGGGAGAAGAGACCCAGTACTTC.

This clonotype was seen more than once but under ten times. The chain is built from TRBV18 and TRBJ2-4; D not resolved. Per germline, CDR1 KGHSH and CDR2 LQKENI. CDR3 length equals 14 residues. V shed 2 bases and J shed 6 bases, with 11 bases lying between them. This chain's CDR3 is CASSPGFLGNIQYF. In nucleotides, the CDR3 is TGTGCCAGCTCACCAGGATTTCTCGGAAACATTCAGTACTTC.

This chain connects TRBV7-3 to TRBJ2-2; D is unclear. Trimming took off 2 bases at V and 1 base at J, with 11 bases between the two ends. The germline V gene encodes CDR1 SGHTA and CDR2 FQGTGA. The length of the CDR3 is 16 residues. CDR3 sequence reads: CASSLFAVKNTGELFF. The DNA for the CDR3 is TGTGCCAGCAGCTTATTCGCCGTTAAGAACACCGGGGAGCTGTTTTTT.

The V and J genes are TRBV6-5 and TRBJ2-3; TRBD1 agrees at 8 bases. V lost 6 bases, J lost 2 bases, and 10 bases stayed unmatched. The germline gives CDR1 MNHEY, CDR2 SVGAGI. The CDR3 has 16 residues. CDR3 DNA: TGTGCCAGCAGGCCCATAGGACAGGGTAACACAGATACGCAGTATTTT. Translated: CASRPIGQGNTDTQYF.

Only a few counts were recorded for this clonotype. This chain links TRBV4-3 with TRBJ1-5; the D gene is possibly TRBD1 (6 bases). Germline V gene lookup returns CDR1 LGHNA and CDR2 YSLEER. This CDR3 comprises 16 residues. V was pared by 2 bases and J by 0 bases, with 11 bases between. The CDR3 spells CASSQNTGSSNQPQHF. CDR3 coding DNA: TGCGCCAGCAGCCAAAATACAGGGTCTAGCAATCAGCCCCAGCATTTT.